The sequence of this TCR beta chain was determined in a study of cytomegalovirus exposure and HLA in healthy donors. Study outcomes and limitations: It was about 150 TCR beta chains that were listed as cytomegalovirus-associated. V- and J-gene trimming in TCR beta was tied to a missense DCLRE1C variant by an analysis performed later. Both high specificity and high sensitivity reportedly marked the classifier's diagnosis of cytomegalovirus status.

The V gene's germline CDR1 is SSHAT and CDR2 FNYEAQ (reference sequence). This CDR3 is 14 amino acids long. Concerning this clone itself: Its specificity is not known. One end of the junction is discordant with germline, which a read error may explain.

PCR used 60 Vbeta primers and 13 Jbeta primers. Assay: immunoSEQ multiplex PCR; the TCRdb copy retains only in-frame clones and omits some. The sample lists some 160,000 clones, 60% to 80% occurring once. The sequence derives from a man aged 50-59 years in good health and CMV-seropositive. The sample was PBMCs. The J gene is TRBJ2-5, the V gene TRBV7-7, with no clear D. The CDR3 region has the DNA TGTGCTAGCAGCACCTATCCTCTCCAAGAGACCCAGTACTTC. It translates to CASSTYPLQETQYF.